A selection of T cell receptor beta chains follows, all from one sample in a study of cytomegalovirus exposure and HLA in healthy donors. TCRdb's copy holds only in-frame clones and misses some; the assay was immunoSEQ multiplex PCR. The sample yields 150,000 to 160,000 clones, approximately 72% seen once. Sequencing was done on a sample of PBMCs. All receptors derive from a man younger than 35 in good health and CMV-seronegative. Both conserved end residues are part of each CDR3. Fields, in order: V gene, D gene, J gene, clone size, CDR3 protein, CDR3 DNA. The D gene is left open where the match is weak. Clone size appears in some rows only: once, few, many, or a class for an expanded clone.

v_call: TRBV5-4
d_call: TRBD2
j_call: TRBJ2-3
clone_size: -
cdr3_aa: CASSSLSGGAGDTQYF
cdr3_nt: TGTGCCAGCAGCTCTCTTAGCGGGGGGGCTGGAGATACGCAGTATTTT

v_call: TRBV7-3
d_call: -
j_call: TRBJ1-3
clone_size: few
cdr3_aa: CASSSGVGNTIYF
cdr3_nt: TGTGCCAGCAGCTCGGGGGTTGGAAACACCATATATTTT

v_call: TRBV4-2
d_call: -
j_call: TRBJ2-6
clone_size: -
cdr3_aa: CASSQAAIGGEPGANVLTF
cdr3_nt: TGTGCCAGCAGCCAAGCCGCCATCGGAGGAGAGCCTGGGGCCAACGTCCTGACTTTC

v_call: TRBV2
d_call: -
j_call: TRBJ1-1
clone_size: -
cdr3_aa: CASSEVEGWTEAFF
cdr3_nt: TGTGCCAGCAGTGAAGTGGAGGGGTGGACTGAAGCTTTCTTT

v_call: TRBV5-1
d_call: -
j_call: TRBJ2-7
clone_size: -
cdr3_aa: CASSLATGHKQGEQYF
cdr3_nt: TGCGCCAGCAGCTTGGCCACGGGACATAAGCAGGGCGAGCAGTACTTC

v_call: TRBV7-9
d_call: TRBD1
j_call: TRBJ1-4
clone_size: -
cdr3_aa: CASSPGQGPNEKLFF
cdr3_nt: TGTGCCAGCAGCCCAGGACAGGGTCCTAATGAAAAACTGTTTTTT

v_call: TRBV4-2
d_call: TRBD1
j_call: TRBJ2-2
clone_size: -
cdr3_aa: CASSHGTANTGELFF
cdr3_nt: TGTGCCAGCAGCCATGGGACAGCTAACACCGGGGAGCTGTTTTTT

v_call: TRBV19
d_call: -
j_call: TRBJ1-1
clone_size: -
cdr3_aa: CASSISGGLNTEAFF
cdr3_nt: TGTGCCAGTAGTATATCTGGGGGCCTAAACACTGAAGCTTTCTTT

v_call: TRBV4-2
d_call: TRBD2
j_call: TRBJ2-6
clone_size: -
cdr3_aa: CASSQTTSAGANVLTF
cdr3_nt: TGTGCCAGCAGCCAAACGACTAGCGCTGGGGCCAACGTCCTGACTTTC

v_call: TRBV4-3
d_call: TRBD1
j_call: TRBJ2-7
clone_size: -
cdr3_aa: CASSLGQGPTYEQYF
cdr3_nt: TGCGCCAGCAGCCTCGGACAGGGGCCGACCTACGAGCAGTACTTC

v_call: TRBV7-9
d_call: -
j_call: TRBJ1-5
clone_size: -
cdr3_aa: CASSSSEGHQPQHF
cdr3_nt: TGTGCCAGCAGCTCTTCGGAGGGGCATCAGCCCCAGCATTTT

v_call: TRBV15
d_call: TRBD1
j_call: TRBJ1-5
clone_size: -
cdr3_aa: CATSLDRVGQPQHF
cdr3_nt: TGTGCCACCAGTTTAGACAGGGTGGGACAGCCCCAGCATTTT

v_call: TRBV7-9
d_call: TRBD1
j_call: TRBJ1-1
clone_size: -
cdr3_aa: CASSFGGWTGDTEAFF
cdr3_nt: TGTGCCAGCAGTTTCGGGGGTTGGACAGGGGACACTGAAGCTTTCTTT

v_call: TRBV7-9
d_call: TRBD1
j_call: TRBJ1-5
clone_size: -
cdr3_aa: CASSFRTGQGYGQPQHF
cdr3_nt: TGTGCCAGCAGCTTTCGGACTGGACAGGGGTATGGGCAGCCCCAGCATTTT

v_call: TRBV9
d_call: TRBD2
j_call: TRBJ2-1
clone_size: once
cdr3_aa: CASSVSGTSGGAGEQFF
cdr3_nt: TGTGCCAGCAGCGTTTCCGGGACTAGCGGGGGGGCTGGTGAGCAGTTCTTC

v_call: TRBV20-1
d_call: -
j_call: TRBJ2-3
clone_size: -
cdr3_aa: CSAGLADTQYF
cdr3_nt: TGCAGTGCCGGACTCGCGGATACGCAGTATTTT

v_call: TRBV28
d_call: TRBD2
j_call: TRBJ2-3
clone_size: -
cdr3_aa: CASRGRGGISTDTQYF
cdr3_nt: TGTGCCAGCAGGGGCCGGGGGGGGATTAGCACAGATACGCAGTATTTT

v_call: TRBV4-2
d_call: TRBD2
j_call: TRBJ2-7
clone_size: -
cdr3_aa: CASSHQLAGGSYEQYF
cdr3_nt: TGTGCCAGCAGCCACCAACTAGCGGGGGGTTCCTACGAGCAGTACTTC

v_call: TRBV7-9
d_call: TRBD1
j_call: TRBJ1-5
clone_size: -
cdr3_aa: CASSPDRGGQPQHF
cdr3_nt: TGTGCCAGCAGCCCAGACAGGGGGGGTCAGCCCCAGCATTTT

v_call: TRBV6-1
d_call: -
j_call: TRBJ1-2
clone_size: -
cdr3_aa: CASIRLGGYGYTF
cdr3_nt: TGTGCCAGCATCCGCCTTGGGGGGTATGGCTACACCTTC

v_call: TRBV5-1
d_call: TRBD1
j_call: TRBJ1-2
clone_size: -
cdr3_aa: CASSLDTGGYGYTF
cdr3_nt: TGCGCCAGCAGCTTGGATACAGGGGGGTACGGCTACACCTTC

v_call: TRBV6-6
d_call: -
j_call: TRBJ2-2
clone_size: -
cdr3_aa: CASSYPDSTGELFF
cdr3_nt: TGTGCCAGCAGTTACCCGGACAGCACCGGGGAGCTGTTTTTT

v_call: TRBV27
d_call: -
j_call: TRBJ2-3
clone_size: -
cdr3_aa: CASRGQGIDKQYF
cdr3_nt: TGTGCCAGCAGAGGGCAGGGCATTGATAAGCAGTATTTT

v_call: TRBV13
d_call: TRBD1
j_call: TRBJ1-3
clone_size: -
cdr3_aa: CASRNSLRDRFSGNTIYF
cdr3_nt: TGTGCCAGCAGAAACTCCCTAAGGGACAGGTTCTCTGGAAACACCATATATTTT

v_call: TRBV6-5
d_call: TRBD1
j_call: TRBJ2-7
clone_size: -
cdr3_aa: CASSYSATGVYEQYF
cdr3_nt: TGTGCCAGCAGTTACTCCGCGACAGGGGTCTACGAGCAGTACTTC

v_call: TRBV5-1
d_call: -
j_call: TRBJ2-7
clone_size: -
cdr3_aa: CASSLGYEQYF
cdr3_nt: TGCGCCAGCAGCTTGGGCTACGAGCAGTACTTC

v_call: TRBV6-5
d_call: -
j_call: TRBJ1-5
clone_size: few
cdr3_aa: CASSYGGGSPQHF
cdr3_nt: TGTGCCAGCAGTTACGGAGGAGGAAGCCCCCAGCATTTT

v_call: TRBV7-2
d_call: -
j_call: TRBJ2-1
clone_size: -
cdr3_aa: CASSPGHNNEQFF
cdr3_nt: TGTGCCAGCAGCCCGGGACACAACAATGAGCAGTTCTTC

v_call: TRBV5-6
d_call: TRBD1
j_call: TRBJ1-2
clone_size: few
cdr3_aa: CASSLEGAGYGYTF
cdr3_nt: TGTGCCAGCAGCTTGGAGGGGGCGGGCTATGGCTACACCTTC

v_call: TRBV5-5
d_call: TRBD1
j_call: TRBJ1-2
clone_size: -
cdr3_aa: CASSLTGVSGYTF
cdr3_nt: TGTGCCAGCAGCTTAACAGGGGTTAGTGGCTACACCTTC

v_call: TRBV7-2
d_call: TRBD2
j_call: TRBJ2-5
clone_size: -
cdr3_aa: CASSWELAGGLETQYF
cdr3_nt: TGTGCCAGCAGCTGGGAACTAGCGGGGGGTTTAGAGACCCAGTACTTC

v_call: TRBV4-1
d_call: -
j_call: TRBJ1-2
clone_size: once
cdr3_aa: CASSPRTWENYGYTF
cdr3_nt: TGCGCCAGCAGTCCTCGGACTTGGGAAAATTATGGCTACACCTTC

v_call: TRBV7-6
d_call: -
j_call: TRBJ1-6
clone_size: -
cdr3_aa: CASSLALDNSPLHF
cdr3_nt: TGTGCCAGCAGCTTAGCCCTCGATAATTCACCCCTCCACTTT

v_call: TRBV7-2
d_call: -
j_call: TRBJ2-5
clone_size: -
cdr3_aa: CASSFAGFGQETQYF
cdr3_nt: TGTGCCAGCAGCTTTGCAGGGTTCGGGCAAGAGACCCAGTACTTC

v_call: TRBV19
d_call: TRBD1
j_call: TRBJ2-1
clone_size: -
cdr3_aa: CASSTQGAVYNEQFF
cdr3_nt: TGTGCCAGTAGTACTCAGGGGGCCGTCTACAATGAGCAGTTCTTC

v_call: TRBV4-1
d_call: TRBD2
j_call: TRBJ2-7
clone_size: once
cdr3_aa: CASSQPLAGKTYEQYF
cdr3_nt: TGCGCCAGCAGCCAACCCTTAGCGGGGAAAACGTACGAGCAGTACTTC

v_call: TRBV15
d_call: -
j_call: TRBJ1-2
clone_size: -
cdr3_aa: CATSRDLNYGYTF
cdr3_nt: TGTGCCACCAGCAGAGATCTTAACTATGGCTACACCTTC

v_call: TRBV5-6
d_call: TRBD2
j_call: TRBJ2-4
clone_size: -
cdr3_aa: CASSVEGWGGGQAKNSQYF
cdr3_nt: TGTGCCAGCAGCGTGGAGGGGTGGGGCGGGGGGCAAGCCAAAAACAGTCAGTACTTC

v_call: TRBV1
d_call: -
j_call: TRBJ1-3
clone_size: many
cdr3_aa: CTSSQDVGLSGNTIYF
cdr3_nt: TGCACCAGCAGCCAAGATGTCGGACTCTCTGGAAACACCATATATTTT

v_call: TRBV5-1
d_call: -
j_call: TRBJ1-5
clone_size: -
cdr3_aa: CASSLVSGDSNQPQHF
cdr3_nt: TGCGCCAGCAGCTTGGTTTCAGGGGATAGCAATCAGCCCCAGCATTTT

v_call: TRBV18
d_call: -
j_call: TRBJ1-5
clone_size: -
cdr3_aa: CASSSGGHQPQHF
cdr3_nt: TGTGCCAGCTCATCGGGGGGGCATCAGCCCCAGCATTTT